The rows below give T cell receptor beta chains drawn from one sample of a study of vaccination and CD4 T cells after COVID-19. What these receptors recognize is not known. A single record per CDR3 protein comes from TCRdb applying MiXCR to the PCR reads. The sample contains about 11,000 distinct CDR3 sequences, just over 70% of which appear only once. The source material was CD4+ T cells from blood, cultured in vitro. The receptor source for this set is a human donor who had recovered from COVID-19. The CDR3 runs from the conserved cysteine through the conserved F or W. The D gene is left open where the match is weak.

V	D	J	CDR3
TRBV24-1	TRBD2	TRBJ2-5	CATSDPVGGGETQYF
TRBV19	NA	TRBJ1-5	CAGGRGAGNQPQHF
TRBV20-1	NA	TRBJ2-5	CSARLADQETQYF
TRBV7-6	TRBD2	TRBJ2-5	CASSLAPGGQETQYF
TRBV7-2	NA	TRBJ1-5	CASSPSAVGNQPQHF
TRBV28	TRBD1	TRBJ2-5	CASSPSRDRVFRETQYF
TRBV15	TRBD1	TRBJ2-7	CATSRVTGGGYEQYF
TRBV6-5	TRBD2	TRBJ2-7	CASSYSTSGRVYEQYF
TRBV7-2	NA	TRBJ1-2	CASSFPTGNYGYTF
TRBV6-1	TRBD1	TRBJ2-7	CASSHDRGHAYEQYF
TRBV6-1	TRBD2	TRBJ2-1	CASSPGTSVTNEQFF
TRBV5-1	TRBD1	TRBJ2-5	CASSPLGQHRGTQYF
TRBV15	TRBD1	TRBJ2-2	CATSHNRGRSGELFF
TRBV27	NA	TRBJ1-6	CASRSPTGRNSPLHF
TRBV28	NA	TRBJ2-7	CASQGREYEQYF
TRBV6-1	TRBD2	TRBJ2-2	CASSGTGGTGELFF
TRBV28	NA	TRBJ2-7	CASSSRVSEQYF
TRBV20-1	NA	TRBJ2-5	CSARIRGAGETQYF
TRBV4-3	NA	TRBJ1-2	CASSQDSYYGYTF
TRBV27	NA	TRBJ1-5	CASGVFSNQPQHF
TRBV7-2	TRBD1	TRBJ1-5	CASSPDRGLGTQPQHF
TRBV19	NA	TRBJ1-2	CASSIGRARASNYGYTF
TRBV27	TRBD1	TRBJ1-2	CASSLGMERGRTF
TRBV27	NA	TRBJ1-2	CASSSHQRYGYTF
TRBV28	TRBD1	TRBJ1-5	CASRTGGRQPQHF
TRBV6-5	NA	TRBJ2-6	CASSYSMGRGGGANVLTF
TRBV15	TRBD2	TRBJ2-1	CATSRETSGRSNEQFF
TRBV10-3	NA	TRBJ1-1	CAISGTRGRLNTEAFF
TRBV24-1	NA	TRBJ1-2	CATSDQGTGYGYTF
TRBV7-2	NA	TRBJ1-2	CASSLVEGNYGYTF
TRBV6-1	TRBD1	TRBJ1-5	CASSAGKGARGQPQHF
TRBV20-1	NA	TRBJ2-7	CSATGDAGTAISYEQYF
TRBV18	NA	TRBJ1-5	CASSPQGTGNQPQHF
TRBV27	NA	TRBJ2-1	CASQSRWTSRRQFF
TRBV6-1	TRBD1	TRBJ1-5	CASSGPGGVVNQPQHF
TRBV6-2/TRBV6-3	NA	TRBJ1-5	CASSFPTLNQPQHF
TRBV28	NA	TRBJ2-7	CASSSEYEQYF
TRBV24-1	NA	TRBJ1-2	CASPRTDNYGYTF
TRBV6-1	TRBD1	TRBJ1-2	CASAKGDRLWGGYTF
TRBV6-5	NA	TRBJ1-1	CASSYLTGEAWRAFF
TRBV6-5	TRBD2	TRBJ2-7	CASSYDPSGPYEQYF
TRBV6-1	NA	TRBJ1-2	CASRPGYGYTF
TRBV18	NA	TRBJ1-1	CASSPGGFAFF
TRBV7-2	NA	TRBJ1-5	CASSPKGGQPQHF